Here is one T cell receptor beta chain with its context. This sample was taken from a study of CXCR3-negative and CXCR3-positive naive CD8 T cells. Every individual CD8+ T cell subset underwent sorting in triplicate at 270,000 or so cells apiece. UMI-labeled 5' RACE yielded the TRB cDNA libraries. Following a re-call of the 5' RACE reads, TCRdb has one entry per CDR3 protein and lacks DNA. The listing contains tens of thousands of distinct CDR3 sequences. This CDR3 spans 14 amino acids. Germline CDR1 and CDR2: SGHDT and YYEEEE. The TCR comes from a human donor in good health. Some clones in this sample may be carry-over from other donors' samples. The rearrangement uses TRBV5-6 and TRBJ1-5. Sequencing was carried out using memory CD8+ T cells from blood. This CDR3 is CASSLWAGNQPQHF.